This T cell receptor beta chain was found in a study of cytotoxic CD8 clonotypes in ibrutinib-treated CLL (TCRdb year 2021). Turning to the overall study: The cohort had over ten relapsed/refractory and 15 treatment-naive patients; 17 were IGHV unmutated. Partial responses were observed in roughly 24 patients and complete responses in 2; after a median follow-up of around 68 months, remission was maintained in roughly 15 patients and progression was observed in about twelve. The response samples were drawn at a median of around eleven months into treatment, with a range of about 6 to 40 months. An average of about 260,000 productive templates and some 100,000 productive rearrangements was obtained per sample. Of the approximately 90 people in the trial, around 26 had longitudinal samples available. Cryopreserved peripheral blood mononuclear cells were collected before treatment, at response, and at either disease progression or sustained remission. Every sample from remission and from progressive disease was obtained while the patients were still on ibrutinib. General conclusions and limits of the study: Sampling times were not matched between patients in sustained remission and patients whose disease was progressing, and lymph node repertoires were not examined. Public clonotypes were rare and either shrank or stayed stable during treatment, and the rise in clonality at ibrutinib response reflected expansion of private clonotypes. Baseline clonality exceeded that of age-matched healthy donors and correlated strongly with circulating CD8+ T-cell counts. An increase in clonality was observed at ibrutinib response, with clonality remaining stable during sustained remission and falling back toward baseline at progression.

In the paper's terms, the time point label means: roughly 12 months on ibrutinib. For TCR beta library preparation, 1.5 to 2 micrograms of genomic DNA were extracted from the cryopreserved PBMCs. Longitudinal blood samples from CLL patients on ibrutinib monotherapy underwent high-throughput TCR beta sequencing. Patients were enrolled in a phase 2 open-label single-center ibrutinib monotherapy trial. Each clonotype received, on average, roughly 9.6x coverage in deep resolution sequencing performed on a MiSeq, where the target depth lay between 1 in 1 million and 1 in 200,000 T cells. TCR beta libraries were generated with the immunoSEQ hsTCRB Kit. The study's own analysis went as follows. ImmunoSEQ Data Assistant and ImmunoSEQ Analyzer were used for data analysis, and V, D and J genes were assigned according to IMGT definitions. Clonality, which ranges from 0 to 1, was calculated by subtracting the normalized Shannon entropy of productive rearrangement frequencies from one. Only overrepresented clonotypes making up at least 0.05% of each patient's repertoire were included in the public clonotype analysis. Some 13 repertoires from age-matched healthy donors, obtained from immuneACCESS, served as clonality controls. Sourced from immuneACCESS, this table was stored by TCRdb with only in-frame sequences that have V and J called. A share of the clones is absent; for the studies checked, an unresolved V gene accounts for under half, and the remainder has no known explanation. V and J calls plus clone size are reproduced from that table; the DNA served to infer D and trimming. The sample yields around 150,000 clones; about 80% were counted once. Over 2% of the sample rests with the top ten.

The germline ends are 9 bases apart after V is trimmed by 6 bases and J by 0 bases. The germline V gene yields SQVTM for CDR1 and ANQGSEA for CDR2. The CDR3 numbers 14 residues from cysteine through phenylalanine. The entry retains the CDR3 DNA only, 42 bases that are in frame from base 1. This clone occurred once. The clone's antigen remains unknown. No base quality information exists; no much larger clone differs at one position. This material consisted of PBMCs, taken after 12 months of ibrutinib treatment. The origin of this receptor is a human donor with chronic lymphocytic leukemia. The V and J segments used are TRBV29-1 and TRBJ2-6, with TRBD2 as a weak D call on 5 bases. The CDR3 region has the sequence CSVGLSSGANVLTF. The nucleotides are TGCAGCGTCGGACTGAGCTCTGGGGCCAACGTCCTGACTTTC.